Presented here are 13 T cell receptor beta chains from one specimen sequenced in a study of OX40 agonist ivuxolimab in advanced cancers. Only in-frame clones appear in the TCRdb table, and some are missing; sequencing was by immunoSEQ multiplex PCR. The sample holds 35,000 to 55,000 clones, roughly 80% seen once. Sequencing used CD4+ or CD8+ T cells sorted from blood, obtained in a trial of the OX40 agonist ivuxolimab. These receptors were collected from an adult with an advanced solid tumor such as melanoma, head and neck, liver or kidney cancer.

The V call is TRBV6-6, the J call TRBJ1-2; D is uncertain. Deletions cut 2 bases from V and 4 bases from J, with 2 bases between. This CDR3 is 11 amino acids long. CDR1 MNHNY and CDR2 SVGAGI come from the germline V gene (reference sequence). The CDR3, as DNA: TGTGCCAGCAGTTACATCTATGGCTACACCTTC. It specifies CASSYIYGYTF.

This clone was counted a single time. CDR3 sequence reads: CASSDSSERATDTQYF. In DNA form, the CDR3 reads TGTGCCAGCAGTGACTCGTCGGAGCGGGCCACAGATACGCAGTATTTT. V gene TRBV6-4 combines with J gene TRBJ2-3; a weak D match, TRBD2 (6 bases). This CDR3 contains 16 residues. Between the trimmed V and J ends, which lost 0 bases and 2 bases, there was a span of 12 bases. Looked up from germline, CDR1 is MRHNA and CDR2 is SNTAGT.

This clone was found once. The chain is built from TRBV10-3 and TRBJ2-7, with 9 bases fitting TRBD2. V was pared by 8 bases and J by 5 bases, with 7 bases of the junction left unmatched. Germline CDR1 and CDR2: ENHRY and SYGVKD. The CDR3 consists of 13 residues. DNA for the CDR3: TGTGCCATCCGCGCGGGAGGGGAGGACGAGCAGTACTTC. It translates to CAIRAGGEDEQYF.

The chain has TRBV6-6 and TRBJ1-2; 7 bases are a match to TRBD1. The CDR3 consists of 12 residues. The ends lost 6 bases at V and 6 bases at J; junction bases unmatched: 4. Per the germline V gene, CDR1 is MNHNY and CDR2 is SVGAGI (reference sequence). This CDR3 reads CASRRQGHGYTF. DNA for the CDR3: TGTGCCAGCAGGAGACAGGGTCATGGCTACACCTTC.

The chain links TRBV7-8 to TRBJ2-7; D is undetermined. The germline V and J ends were trimmed by 1 base and 5 bases, with 9 bases remaining between them. Germline CDR1 reads SGHVS; CDR2 reads FQNEAQ. The CDR3 consists of 13 residues. This chain's CDR3 is CASSLGVGDEQYF. In DNA form, the CDR3 reads TGTGCCAGCAGCTTAGGGGTCGGCGACGAGCAGTACTTC.

This rearrangement joins TRBV5-5 to TRBJ2-1, with 11 nucleotides matching TRBD2. J was trimmed by 9 bases and V by 4 bases; bases with no gene match: 9. CDR1 SGHKS and CDR2 YYEKEE come from the germline V gene (reference sequence). The CDR3 has 15 amino acids. CDR3 loop: CASSPPLAGEGEQFF. Here the CDR3 DNA reads TGTGCCAGCAGCCCCCCACTAGCGGGAGAGGGTGAGCAGTTCTTC.

The chain links TRBV4-3 to TRBJ2-1, with 7 positions matching TRBD2. This CDR3 region has 18 residues. Looked up from germline, CDR1 is LGHNA and CDR2 is YSLEER. With V trimmed by 2 bases and J by 3 bases, 13 bases remained unmatched. For the CDR3, the DNA is TGCGCCAGCAGCCAATCCATACCGGGGGGATCTGACTACAATGAGCAGTTCTTC. As protein: CASSQSIPGGSDYNEQFF.

This clone has a single count. The V call is TRBV11-1, the J call TRBJ2-7, with 10 positions matching TRBD2. The junction had 8 bases not matched to a gene; V was cut back by 0 bases and J by 6 bases. This CDR3 comprises 16 residues. Germline V CDR1 and CDR2: SGHAT, FQDESV (reference sequence). This CDR3 reads CASSLALLAGGGEQYF. CDR3 nucleotide sequence: TGTGCCAGCAGCTTAGCGCTGTTAGCGGGGGGCGGCGAGCAGTACTTC.

The V and J genes are TRBV7-9 and TRBJ2-1; 12 bases fit TRBD2. The CDR3 totals 16 residues. Germline assignment: CDR1 SEHNR and CDR2 FQNEAQ (reference sequence). Trimming at V came to 7 bases and at J to 10 bases, leaving 14 bases not matched to a gene. CDR3 bases: TGTGCCAGCAACCCCGCTAGCGGGGGGGTCCCCCAAGAGCAGTTCTTC. It codes for CASNPASGGVPQEQFF.

The rearrangement joins TRBV7-6 to TRBJ2-3; 16 bases are a match to TRBD2. Germline V lookup: CDR1 SGHVS, CDR2 FNYEAQ. The CDR3 is 17 amino acids. J gave up 7 bases and V 5 bases, and 9 bases lay outside the gene matches. The CDR3 is CASSPGTSGRAWYTQYF. The CDR3 DNA follows: TGTGCCAGCAGCCCTGGGACTAGCGGGAGGGCCTGGTATACGCAGTATTTT. Full variable domain (rest looked up from reference TRBV7-6 and TRBJ2-3): GAGVSQSPRYKVTKRGQDVALRCDPISGHVSLYWYRQALGQGPEFLTYFNYEAQQDKSGLPNDRFSAERPEGSISTLTIQRTEQRDSAMYRCASSPGTSGRAWYTQYFGPGTRLTVL.

This clone appeared once. The rearrangement joins TRBV6-6 to TRBJ1-1; D remains ambiguous. The CDR3 is 14 amino acids. Trimming took 4 bases from V and 0 from J, leaving 9 bases between them. CDR1 and CDR2 from the germline V gene are MNHNY and SVGAGI (reference sequence). The CDR3 spells CASSFPGMNTEAFF. The CDR3 DNA reads as TGTGCCAGCAGTTTCCCGGGGATGAACACTGAAGCTTTCTTT.

This chain connects TRBV2 to TRBJ1-2; possibly TRBD1 for D (5 bases). Trimming cost V 3 bases and J 2 bases, with 7 bases left between them. Per the germline V gene, CDR1 is SNHLY and CDR2 is FYNNEI. This CDR3 has 13 residues. Here the CDR3 reads CASSEGGNYGYTF. CDR3 sequence (DNA): TGTGCCAGCAGTGAGGGGGGGAACTATGGCTACACCTTC.

The rearrangement joins TRBV6-1 to TRBJ2-5, with D perhaps being TRBD1 or TRBD2 (5 bases each). V was trimmed by 0 bases and J by 5 bases, leaving 10 bases between them. Germline values: CDR1 MNHNS, CDR2 SASEGT. The CDR3 spans 14 residues. CDR3 in amino acids: CASSEAQGDETQYF. As DNA, the CDR3 is TGTGCCAGCAGTGAAGCGCAAGGGGACGAGACCCAGTACTTC.